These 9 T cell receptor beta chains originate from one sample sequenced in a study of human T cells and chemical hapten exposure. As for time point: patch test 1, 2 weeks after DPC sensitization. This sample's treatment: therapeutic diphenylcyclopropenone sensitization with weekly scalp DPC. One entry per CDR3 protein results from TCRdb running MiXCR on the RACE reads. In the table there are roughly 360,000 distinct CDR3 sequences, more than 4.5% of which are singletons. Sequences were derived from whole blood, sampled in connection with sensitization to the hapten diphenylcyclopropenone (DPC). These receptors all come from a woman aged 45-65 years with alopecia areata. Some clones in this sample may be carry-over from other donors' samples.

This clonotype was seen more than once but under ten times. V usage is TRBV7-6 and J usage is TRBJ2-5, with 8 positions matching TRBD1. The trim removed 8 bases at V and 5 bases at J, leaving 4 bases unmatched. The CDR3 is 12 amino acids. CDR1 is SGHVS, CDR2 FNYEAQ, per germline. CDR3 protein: CASGRGRETQYF. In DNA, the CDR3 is TGTGCCAGCGGCAGGGGGCGGGAGACCCAGTACTTC.

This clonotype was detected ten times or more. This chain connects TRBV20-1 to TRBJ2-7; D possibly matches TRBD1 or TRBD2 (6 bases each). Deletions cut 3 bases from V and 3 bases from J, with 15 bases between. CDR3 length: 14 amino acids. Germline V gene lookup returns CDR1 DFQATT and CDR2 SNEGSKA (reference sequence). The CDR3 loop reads CSARAQGGNYEQYF. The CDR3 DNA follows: TGCAGTGCTAGGGCACAGGGAGGAAACTACGAGCAGTACTTC.

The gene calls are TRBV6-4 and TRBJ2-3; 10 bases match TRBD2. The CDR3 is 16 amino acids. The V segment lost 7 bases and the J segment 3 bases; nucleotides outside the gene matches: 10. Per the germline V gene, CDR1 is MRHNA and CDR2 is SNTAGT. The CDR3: CASNERPGLATDTQYF. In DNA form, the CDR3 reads TGTGCCAGCAATGAAAGGCCGGGACTAGCGACAGATACGCAGTATTTT.

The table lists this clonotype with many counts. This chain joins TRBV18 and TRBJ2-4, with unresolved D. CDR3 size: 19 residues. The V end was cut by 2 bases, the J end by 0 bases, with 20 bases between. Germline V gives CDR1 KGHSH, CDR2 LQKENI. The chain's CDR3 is CASSPTPLRSRLAKNIQYF. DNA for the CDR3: TGTGCCAGCTCACCAACCCCTCTCCGGAGCAGACTAGCCAAAAACATTCAGTACTTC. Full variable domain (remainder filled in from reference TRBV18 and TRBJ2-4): NAGVMQNPRHLVRRRGQEARLRCSPMKGHSHVYWYRQLPEEGLKFMVYLQKENIIDESGMPKERFSAEFPKEGPSILRIQQVVRGDSAAYFCASSPTPLRSRLAKNIQYFGAGTRLSVL.

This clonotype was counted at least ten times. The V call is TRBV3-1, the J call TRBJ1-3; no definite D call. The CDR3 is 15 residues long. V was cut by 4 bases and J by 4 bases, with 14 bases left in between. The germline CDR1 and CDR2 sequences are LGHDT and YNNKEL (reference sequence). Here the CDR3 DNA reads TGTGCCAGCAGCCTTGGCGGGCTTTCGGGAAACACCATATATTTT. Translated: CASSLGGLSGNTIYF.

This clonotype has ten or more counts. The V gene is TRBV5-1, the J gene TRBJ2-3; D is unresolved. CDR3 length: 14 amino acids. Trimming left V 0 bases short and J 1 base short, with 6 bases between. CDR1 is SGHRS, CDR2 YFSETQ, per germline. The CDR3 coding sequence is TGCGCCAGCAGCTTGGAGCAGGGCACAGATACGCAGTATTTT. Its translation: CASSLEQGTDTQYF.

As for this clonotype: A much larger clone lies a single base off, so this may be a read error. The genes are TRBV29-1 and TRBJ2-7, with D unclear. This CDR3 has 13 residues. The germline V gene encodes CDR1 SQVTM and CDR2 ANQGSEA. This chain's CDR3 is CSVEERRTGELYF. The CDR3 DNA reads TGCAGCGTTGAAGAGAGACGGACCGGCGAGCTGTACTTC.

The CDR3 here is CSATAIDRGRRYTQYF. The CDR3 bases are TGCAGTGCTACTGCAATCGACAGGGGGCGACGTTATACGCAGTATTTT. This chain uses TRBV20-1 with TRBJ2-3, with 10 bases lining up with TRBD1. CDR3 length: 16 amino acids. The V segment lost 4 bases and the J segment 7 bases; nucleotides outside the gene matches: 14. Germline V gene data show CDR1 as DFQATT and CDR2 as SNEGSKA (reference sequence).

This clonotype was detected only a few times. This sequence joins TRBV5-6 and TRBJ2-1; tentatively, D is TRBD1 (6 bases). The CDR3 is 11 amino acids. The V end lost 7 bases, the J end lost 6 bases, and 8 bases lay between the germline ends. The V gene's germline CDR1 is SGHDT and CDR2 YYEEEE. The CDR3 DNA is TGTGCCAGCGGGGGCAGCAATGAGCAGTTCTTC. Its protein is CASGGSNEQFF. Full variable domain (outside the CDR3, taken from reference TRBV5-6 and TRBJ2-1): DAGVTQSPTHLIKTRGQQVTLRCSPKSGHDTVSWYQQALGQGPQFIFQYYEEEERQRGNFPDRFSGHQFPNYSSELNVNALLLGDSALYLCASGGSNEQFFGPGTRLTVL.